Below are 12 T cell receptor beta chains sequenced from a single sample in a study of radiotherapy plus CTLA-4 blockade in lung cancer. TCRdb keeps only in-frame clones here, not all; method: immunoSEQ multiplex PCR. The table lists 35,000 to 45,000 clones, roughly 72% of them singletons. The starting material was peripheral blood, obtained from a patient treated with radiotherapy plus ipilimumab. Receptor source: a human donor with non-small cell lung cancer who had stable disease on radiotherapy plus ipilimumab.

This chain uses TRBV6-6 with TRBJ2-7, with TRBD1 matching 8 bases. J was trimmed by 5 bases and V by 4 bases; bases with no gene match: 4. The CDR3 has 13 residues. The germline CDR1 and CDR2 sequences are MNHNY and SVGAGI (reference sequence). Here the CDR3 reads CASSLQGANEQYF. Here the CDR3 DNA reads TGTGCCAGCAGTTTGCAGGGGGCTAACGAGCAGTACTTC.

J is TRBJ2-7 and V is TRBV5-4; tentatively, D is TRBD1 (6 bases). Germline CDR1 SGHNT, CDR2 YYREEE (reference sequence). Deletions cut 0 bases from V and 4 bases from J, with 14 bases between. This CDR3 spans 15 amino acids. The CDR3 is CASSLAAGVGYEQYF. The CDR3 nucleotides read TGTGCCAGCAGCTTGGCGGCAGGGGTAGGGTACGAGCAGTACTTC.

Comments on this clone: Distinct nucleotide sequences in the sample also encode this CDR3. The V gene is TRBV11-1, the J gene TRBJ2-5, with D unclear. V gave up 0 bases and J gave up 4 bases, with 3 bases separating them. Germline values: CDR1 SGHAT, CDR2 FQDESV (reference sequence). The CDR3 loop spans 12 amino acids. The CDR3 region is CASSLARETQYF. As DNA, the CDR3 is TGTGCCAGCAGCTTAGCTAGAGAGACCCAGTACTTC.

V gene TRBV19 combines with J gene TRBJ1-6, with D uncertain. Germline lookup yields CDR1 LNHDA and CDR2 SQIVND (reference sequence). Trimming removed 4 bases at V and 2 bases at J, with 3 bases between. The CDR3 runs 13 residues. CDR3 nucleotides: TGTGCCAGTAGTAAGCCCTATAATTCACCCCTCCACTTT. Protein product: CASSKPYNSPLHF.

As concerns this clone: The junction and the germline gene differ at one end; a read error may be behind it. The V and J genes are TRBV7-2 and TRBJ2-4; TRBD2 agrees at 11 bases. Germline V gene lookup returns CDR1 SGHTA and CDR2 FQGNSA. The CDR3 contains 14 residues. This CDR3 reads CASSIAGGLNIQYF. The CDR3 region has the DNA TGTGCCAGCAGCATAGCGGGGGGGCTGAACATTCAGTACTTC.

The chain carries TRBV5-4 and TRBJ2-7; 7 nucleotides agree with TRBD2. There are 17 residues in the CDR3. CDR1 is SGHNT and CDR2 is YYREEE in the germline V gene (reference sequence). The junction had 11 bases not matched to a gene; V was cut back by 0 bases and J by 2 bases. The CDR3 DNA sequence: TGTGCCAGCAGCTTGGGTAACCTCCCCGCGGGGGCCTACGAGCAGTACTTC. Residues: CASSLGNLPAGAYEQYF.

This clone was seen a few times. The chain has TRBV5-1 and TRBJ2-2; D is unresolved. V gave up 0 bases and J gave up 3 bases, with 3 bases separating them. Germline values: CDR1 SGHRS, CDR2 YFSETQ. The CDR3 length is 13 residues. This CDR3 reads CASSLVDTGELFF. In DNA form, the CDR3 reads TGCGCCAGCAGCTTGGTAGACACCGGGGAGCTGTTTTTT.

This clone came up a few times. The chain combines TRBV2 with TRBJ2-1, with 7 bases matching TRBD1. The CDR3 has 13 residues. Per germline, CDR1 SNHLY and CDR2 FYNNEI. V was clipped by 6 bases and J by 3 bases; unmatched bases: 2. The CDR3 DNA is TGTGCCAGCAGATGGGACAGCTACAATGAGCAGTTCTTC. Its protein product is CASRWDSYNEQFF.

The chain is built from TRBV7-9 and TRBJ1-6; 7 nucleotides match TRBD1. The CDR3 covers 17 residues. CDR1 is SEHNR, CDR2 FQNEAQ, per germline (reference sequence). Germline trimming cut 5 bases from V and 7 bases from J; bases unmatched to any gene: 14. CDR3 DNA: TGTGCCAGCAGCCGGACTCCCGGGACAGCCCTAAATTCACCCCTCCACTTT. Translated: CASSRTPGTALNSPLHF. The full variable domain, in which reference TRBV7-9 and TRBJ1-6 provide the parts outside the CDR3, is DTGVSQNPRHKITKRGQNVTFRCDPISEHNRLYWYRQTLGQGPEFLTYFQNEAQLEKSRLLSDRFSAERPKGSFSTLEIQRTEQGDSAMYLCASSRTPGTALNSPLHFGNGTRLTVT.

Only a few counts were recorded for this clone. This rearrangement joins TRBV5-5 to TRBJ2-7; tentatively, D is TRBD2 (5 bases). The CDR3 covers 14 residues. V was clipped by 0 bases and J by 5 bases, with 12 bases between them. The germline CDR1 and CDR2 sequences are SGHKS and YYEKEE (reference sequence). The CDR3 region has the DNA TGTGCCAGCAGCTTGGCCGGGGATCGGAACGAGCAGTACTTC. Protein product: CASSLAGDRNEQYF.

The chain recombines TRBV7-9 with TRBJ1-1, with TRBD1 as a possible D gene (5 bases). The V gene lost 8 bases and the J gene lost 0 bases, with 10 bases spanning the gap. Germline CDR1 reads SEHNR; CDR2 reads FQNEAQ (reference sequence). The CDR3 extends over 13 amino acids. This chain's CDR3 is CASVSGLNTEAFF. CDR3 sequence (DNA): TGTGCCAGCGTATCAGGGTTGAACACTGAAGCTTTCTTT.

This chain connects TRBV18 to TRBJ1-2; D perhaps matches TRBD1 (5 bases). This CDR3 region has 13 residues. Trimming stripped 3 bases from V and 8 bases from J, with 13 bases between. The germline CDR1 and CDR2 sequences are KGHSH and LQKENI. Written as DNA, the CDR3 is TGTGCCAGCTCACCGGAGGGGTTGGAAGGCTACACCTTC. This translates into CASSPEGLEGYTF.